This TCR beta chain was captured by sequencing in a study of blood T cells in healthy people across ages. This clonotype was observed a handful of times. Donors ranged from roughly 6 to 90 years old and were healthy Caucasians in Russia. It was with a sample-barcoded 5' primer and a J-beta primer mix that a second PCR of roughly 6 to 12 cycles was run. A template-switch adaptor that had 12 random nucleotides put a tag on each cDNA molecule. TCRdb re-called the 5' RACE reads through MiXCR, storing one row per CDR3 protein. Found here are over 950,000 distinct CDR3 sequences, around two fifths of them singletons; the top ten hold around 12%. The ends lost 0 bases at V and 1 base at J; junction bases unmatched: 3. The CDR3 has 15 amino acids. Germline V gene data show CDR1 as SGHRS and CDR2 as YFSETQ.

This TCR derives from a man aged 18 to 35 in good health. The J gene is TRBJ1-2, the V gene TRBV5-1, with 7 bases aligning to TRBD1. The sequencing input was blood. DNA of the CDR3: TGCGCCAGCAGCTTGGTGACAGGGAGTAACTATGGCTACACCTTC. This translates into CASSLVTGSNYGYTF.